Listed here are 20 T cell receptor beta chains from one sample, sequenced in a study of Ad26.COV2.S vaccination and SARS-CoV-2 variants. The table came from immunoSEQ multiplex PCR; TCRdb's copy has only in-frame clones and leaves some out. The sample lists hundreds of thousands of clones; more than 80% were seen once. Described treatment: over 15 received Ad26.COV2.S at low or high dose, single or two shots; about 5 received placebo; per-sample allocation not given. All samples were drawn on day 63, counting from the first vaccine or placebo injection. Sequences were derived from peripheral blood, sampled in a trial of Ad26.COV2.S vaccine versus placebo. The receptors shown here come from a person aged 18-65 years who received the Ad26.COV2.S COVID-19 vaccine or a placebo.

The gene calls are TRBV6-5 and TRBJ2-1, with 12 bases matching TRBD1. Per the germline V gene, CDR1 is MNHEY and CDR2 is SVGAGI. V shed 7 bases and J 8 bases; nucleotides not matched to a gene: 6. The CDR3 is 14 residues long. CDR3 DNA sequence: TGTGCCAGCAACCGGGACAGGGGGCGGTATGAGCAGTTCTTC. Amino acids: CASNRDRGRYEQFF.

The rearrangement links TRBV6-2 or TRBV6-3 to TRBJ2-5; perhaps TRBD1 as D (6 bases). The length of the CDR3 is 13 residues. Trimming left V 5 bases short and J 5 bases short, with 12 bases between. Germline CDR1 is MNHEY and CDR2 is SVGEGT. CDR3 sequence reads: CASSRRGPETQYF. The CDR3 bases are TGTGCCAGCAGTCGCAGGGGTCCGGAGACCCAGTACTTC.

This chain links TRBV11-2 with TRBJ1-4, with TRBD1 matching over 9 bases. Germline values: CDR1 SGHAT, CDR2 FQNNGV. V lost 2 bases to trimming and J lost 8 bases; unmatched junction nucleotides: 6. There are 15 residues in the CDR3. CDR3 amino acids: CASSLRDRAAEKLFF. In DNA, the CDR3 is TGTGCCAGCAGCTTACGGGACAGGGCGGCAGAAAAACTGTTTTTT.

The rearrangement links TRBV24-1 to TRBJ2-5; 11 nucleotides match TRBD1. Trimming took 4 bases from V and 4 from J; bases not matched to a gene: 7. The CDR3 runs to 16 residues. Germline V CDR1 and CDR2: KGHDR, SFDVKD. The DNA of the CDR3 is TGTGCCACCAGTGAGACGGGGGGGACAGGGGGAGAGACCCAGTACTTC. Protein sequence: CATSETGGTGGETQYF.

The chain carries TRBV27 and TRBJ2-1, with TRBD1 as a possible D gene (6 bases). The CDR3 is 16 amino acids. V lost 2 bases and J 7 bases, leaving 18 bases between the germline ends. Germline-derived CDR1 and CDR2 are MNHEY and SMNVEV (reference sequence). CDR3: CASSLPTQGKENEQFF. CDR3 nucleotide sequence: TGTGCCAGCAGTTTACCAACGCAGGGGAAGGAGAATGAGCAGTTCTTC.

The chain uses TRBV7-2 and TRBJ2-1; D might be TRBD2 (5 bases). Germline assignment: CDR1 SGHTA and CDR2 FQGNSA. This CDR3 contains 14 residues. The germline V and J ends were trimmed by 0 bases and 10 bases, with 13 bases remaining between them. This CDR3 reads CASSLAVSSREQFF. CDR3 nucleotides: TGTGCCAGCAGCTTAGCAGTCTCTAGCCGAGAGCAGTTCTTC.

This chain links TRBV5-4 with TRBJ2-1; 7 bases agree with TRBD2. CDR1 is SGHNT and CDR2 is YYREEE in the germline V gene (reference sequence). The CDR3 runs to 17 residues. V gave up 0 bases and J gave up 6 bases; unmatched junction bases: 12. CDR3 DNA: TGTGCCAGCAGCTTGGAACCCCTAGCGGTTGGGGCCAATGAGCAGTTCTTC. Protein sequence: CASSLEPLAVGANEQFF.

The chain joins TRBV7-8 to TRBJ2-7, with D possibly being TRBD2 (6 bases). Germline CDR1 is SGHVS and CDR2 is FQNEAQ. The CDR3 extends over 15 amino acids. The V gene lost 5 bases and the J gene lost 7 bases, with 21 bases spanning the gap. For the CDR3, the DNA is TGTGCCAGCAGCCCTCGACGGCCCGGGGGTCGGGAGCAGTACTTC. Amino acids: CASSPRRPGGREQYF.

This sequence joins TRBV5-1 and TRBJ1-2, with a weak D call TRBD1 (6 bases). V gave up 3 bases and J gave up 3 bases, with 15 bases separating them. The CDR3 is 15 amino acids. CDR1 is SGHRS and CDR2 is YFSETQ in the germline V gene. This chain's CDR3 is CASSSGGQLYYGYTF. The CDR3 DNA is TGCGCCAGCAGCTCTGGTGGACAGCTCTACTATGGCTACACCTTC.

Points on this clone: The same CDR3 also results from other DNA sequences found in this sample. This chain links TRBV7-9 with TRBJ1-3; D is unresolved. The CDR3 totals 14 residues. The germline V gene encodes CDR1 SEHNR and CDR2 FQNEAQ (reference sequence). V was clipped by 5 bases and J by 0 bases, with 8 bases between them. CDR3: CASSPGVSGNTIYF. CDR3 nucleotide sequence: TGTGCCAGCAGCCCCGGGGTCTCTGGAAACACCATATATTTT.

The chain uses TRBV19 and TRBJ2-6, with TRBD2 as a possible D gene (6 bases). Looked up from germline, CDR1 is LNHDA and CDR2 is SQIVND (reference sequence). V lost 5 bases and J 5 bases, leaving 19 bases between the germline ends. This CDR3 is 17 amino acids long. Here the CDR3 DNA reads TGTGCCAGTAGTCGGGAGACAGAGCGTGGAAGGGCCAACGTCCTGACTTTC. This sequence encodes CASSRETERGRANVLTF.

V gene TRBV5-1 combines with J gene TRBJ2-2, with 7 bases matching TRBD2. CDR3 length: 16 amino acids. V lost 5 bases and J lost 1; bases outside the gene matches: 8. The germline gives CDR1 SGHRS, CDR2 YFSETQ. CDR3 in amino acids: CASSYGPSGNTGELFF. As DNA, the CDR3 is TGCGCCAGCAGTTATGGGCCTAGCGGGAACACCGGGGAGCTGTTTTTT.

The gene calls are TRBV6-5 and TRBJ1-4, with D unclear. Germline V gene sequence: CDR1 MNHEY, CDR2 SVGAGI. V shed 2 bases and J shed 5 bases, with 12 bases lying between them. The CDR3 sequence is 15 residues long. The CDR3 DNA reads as TGTGCCAGCAGTTACGTACAGAAACCGAATGAAAAACTGTTTTTT. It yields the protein CASSYVQKPNEKLFF.

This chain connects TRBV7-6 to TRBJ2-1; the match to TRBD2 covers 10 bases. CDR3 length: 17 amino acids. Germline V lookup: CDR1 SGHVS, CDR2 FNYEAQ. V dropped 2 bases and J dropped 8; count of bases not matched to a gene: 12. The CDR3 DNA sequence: TGTGCCAGCAGCTTACATACTAGCGGGACGGTCCTCGATGAGCAGTTCTTC. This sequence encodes CASSLHTSGTVLDEQFF.

The CDR3: CASSPQGVGNQPQHF. DNA for the CDR3: TGTGCCAGCAGCCCACAGGGAGTGGGAAATCAGCCCCAGCATTTT. The V and J genes are TRBV7-6 and TRBJ1-5, with D possibly matching TRBD1 (6 bases). The CDR3 spans 15 residues. Trimming took off 5 bases at V and 4 bases at J, with 15 bases between the two ends. Germline assignment: CDR1 SGHVS and CDR2 FNYEAQ.

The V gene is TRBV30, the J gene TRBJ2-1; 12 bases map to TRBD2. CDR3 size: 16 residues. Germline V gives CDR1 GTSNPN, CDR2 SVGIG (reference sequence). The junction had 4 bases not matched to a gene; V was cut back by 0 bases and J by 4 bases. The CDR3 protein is CAWSVLLAGGYNEQFF. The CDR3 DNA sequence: TGTGCCTGGAGTGTACTGCTAGCGGGAGGGTACAATGAGCAGTTCTTC. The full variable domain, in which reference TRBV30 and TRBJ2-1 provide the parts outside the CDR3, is SQTIHQWPATLVQPVGSPLSLECTVEGTSNPNLYWYRQAAGRGLQLLFYSVGIGQISSEVPQNLSASRPQDRQFILSSKKLLLSDSGFYLCAWSVLLAGGYNEQFFGPGTRLTVL.

Here the CDR3 reads CASTLEQEAFF. The DNA of the CDR3 is TGTGCCAGCACCTTGGAACAAGAAGCTTTCTTT. The rearrangement links TRBV2 to TRBJ1-1; D is undetermined. V lost 7 bases and J 8 bases, leaving 11 bases between the germline ends. CDR1 SNHLY and CDR2 FYNNEI come from the germline V gene. This CDR3 region has 11 residues.

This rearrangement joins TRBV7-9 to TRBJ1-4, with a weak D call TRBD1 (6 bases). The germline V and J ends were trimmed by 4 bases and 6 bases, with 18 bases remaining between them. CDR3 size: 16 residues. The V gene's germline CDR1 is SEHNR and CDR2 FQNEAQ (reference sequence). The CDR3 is CASSSGTLETYEKLFF. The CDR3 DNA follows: TGTGCCAGCAGCTCAGGGACACTTGAAACATATGAAAAACTGTTTTTT.

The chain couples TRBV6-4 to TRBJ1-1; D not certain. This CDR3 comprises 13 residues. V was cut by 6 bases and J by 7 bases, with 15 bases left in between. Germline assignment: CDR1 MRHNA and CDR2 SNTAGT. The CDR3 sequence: CASRVDEAGEAFF. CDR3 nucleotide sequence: TGTGCCAGCAGGGTAGACGAGGCAGGTGAAGCTTTCTTT.

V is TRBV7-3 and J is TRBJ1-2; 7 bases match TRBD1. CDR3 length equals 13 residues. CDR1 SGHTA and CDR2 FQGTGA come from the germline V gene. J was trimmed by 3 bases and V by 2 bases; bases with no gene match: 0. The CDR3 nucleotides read TGTGCCAGCAGCTTAGACAGGGACTATGGCTACACCTTC. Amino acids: CASSLDRDYGYTF.